This T cell receptor beta chain derives from a study of vaccination and CD4 T cells after COVID-19. Looking at the study overall: The convalescents were made up of six males and four females, two of whom were Hispanic.

In the case of this clonotype: No antigen is known for it.

Sequencing of DNA taken from cultured CD4+ T cells relied on the Oncomine TCR Beta short-read assay. TCRdb passed the PCR reads through MiXCR, listing each CDR3 protein once. The data show 20,000 to 30,000 distinct CDR3 sequences, around 42% seen once. CDR1 SGHVS and CDR2 FNYEAQ come from the germline V gene. This CDR3 has 18 amino acids. The ends lost 1 base at V and 4 bases at J; junction bases unmatched: 6. Time point meaning: late sampling 161 to 241 days after vaccination in a few convalescent patients. The treatment was: roughly 10-day PBMC culture with coronavirus spike peptide pools or control peptides (ViraFEST assay).

This receptor was obtained from a human donor who had recovered from COVID-19. This material consisted of CD4+ T cells from blood, cultured in vitro, taken about 7 months after SARS-CoV-2 vaccination. This sequence joins TRBV7-6 and TRBJ2-6, with 11 bases matching TRBD1. DNA for the CDR3: TGTGCCAGCAGCTTAGTTAGAGGACAGGGGGCCGGGGCCAACGTCCTGACTTTC. It encodes CASSLVRGQGAGANVLTF.